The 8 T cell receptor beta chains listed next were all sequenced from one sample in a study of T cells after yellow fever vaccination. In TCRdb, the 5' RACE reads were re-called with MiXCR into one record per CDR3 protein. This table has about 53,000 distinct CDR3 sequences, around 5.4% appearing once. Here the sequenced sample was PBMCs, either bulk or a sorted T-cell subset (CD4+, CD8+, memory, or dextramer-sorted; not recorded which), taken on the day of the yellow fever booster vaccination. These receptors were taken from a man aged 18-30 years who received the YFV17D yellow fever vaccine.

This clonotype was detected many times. CDR3 region: CASSSRPVGANVLTF. The CDR3 DNA reads TGCGCCAGCAGCTCACGACCAGTTGGGGCCAACGTCCTGACTTTC. The V call is TRBV5-1, the J call TRBJ2-6; D not resolved. Between the trimmed V and J ends, which lost 3 bases and 3 bases, there was a span of 10 bases. Germline V gives CDR1 SGHRS, CDR2 YFSETQ. There are 15 residues in the CDR3.

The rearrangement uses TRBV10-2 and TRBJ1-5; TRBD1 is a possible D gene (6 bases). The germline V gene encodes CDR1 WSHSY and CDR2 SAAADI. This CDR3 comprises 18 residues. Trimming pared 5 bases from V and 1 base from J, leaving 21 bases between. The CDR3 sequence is CASSPEWAQGESNQPQHF. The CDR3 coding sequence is TGCGCCAGCAGTCCAGAGTGGGCACAGGGTGAGAGCAATCAGCCCCAGCATTTT.

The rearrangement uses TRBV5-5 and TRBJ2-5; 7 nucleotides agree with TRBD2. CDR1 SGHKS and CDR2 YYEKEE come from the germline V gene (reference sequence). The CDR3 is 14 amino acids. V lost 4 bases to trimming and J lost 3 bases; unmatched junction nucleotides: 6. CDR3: CASSLWAGEETQYF. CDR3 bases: TGTGCCAGCAGCCTTTGGGCGGGGGAAGAGACCCAGTACTTC.

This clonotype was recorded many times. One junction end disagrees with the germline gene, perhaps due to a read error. CDR3: CASTLGWMIGHNEQFF. Written as DNA, the CDR3 is TGTGCCAGCACCTTGGGTTGGATGATTGGGCACAATGAGCAGTTCTTC. The gene calls are TRBV5-5 and TRBJ2-1; D not resolved. This CDR3 spans 16 amino acids. Looked up from germline, CDR1 is SGHKS and CDR2 is YYEKEE (reference sequence). Full variable domain (outside the CDR3, taken from reference TRBV5-5 and TRBJ2-1): DAGVTQSPTHLIKTRGQQVTLRCSPISGHKSVSWYQQVLGQGPQFIFQYYEKEERGRGNFPDRFSARQFPNYSSELNVNALLLGDSALYLCASTLGWMIGHNEQFFGPGTRLTVL.

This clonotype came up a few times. The CDR3 nucleotides are TGTGCCAGCAGGACCGGACAGGACGGTGAAGCTTTCTTT. Translation gives CASRTGQDGEAFF. The chain is built from TRBV6-5 and TRBJ1-1; 7 bases map to TRBD1. Looked up from germline, CDR1 is MNHEY and CDR2 is SVGAGI. The CDR3 contains 13 residues. V shed 6 bases, J shed 7 bases, and the junction held 8 bases outside the gene matches.

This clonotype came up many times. The CDR3 DNA is TGTGCCAGCAGTCCCCGGACAGGAAGAGTGAGCGGCTACACCTTC. Its protein product is CASSPRTGRVSGYTF. The chain combines TRBV12-3 or TRBV12-4 with TRBJ1-2; 7 nucleotides line up with TRBD1. Trimming cost V 5 bases and J 8 bases; bases outside gene matches: 14. The CDR3 spans 15 residues.

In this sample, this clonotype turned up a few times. The CDR3 sequence is CASSLNRNYEQYF. DNA of the CDR3: TGTGCCAGCAGCTTAAACAGGAACTACGAGCAGTACTTC. This chain links TRBV7-2 with TRBJ2-7, with a tentative D call TRBD1 (5 bases). Germline CDR1 is SGHTA and CDR2 is FQGNSA. V was pared by 2 bases and J by 3 bases, with 8 bases between. The CDR3 has 13 amino acids.

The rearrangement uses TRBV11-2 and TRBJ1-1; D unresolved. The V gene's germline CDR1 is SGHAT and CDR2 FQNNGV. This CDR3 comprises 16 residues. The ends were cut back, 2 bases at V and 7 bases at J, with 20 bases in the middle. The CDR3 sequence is CASSLPWTAGGDEAFF. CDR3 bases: TGTGCCAGCAGCTTACCCTGGACGGCGGGTGGTGATGAAGCTTTCTTT.